These T cell receptor beta chains were read from a single sample in a study of blood T cell repertoires in COVID-19. TCRdb's table, derived via immunoSEQ multiplex PCR, lists solely in-frame clones and lacks some. The sample holds 130,000 to 150,000 clones, roughly 90% seen once. The sample taken for sequencing was peripheral blood. These receptors came from a man aged 50 to 59 with active or convalescent COVID-19. CDR3s include the opening cysteine and the closing phenylalanine or tryptophan. The D gene is left open where the match is weak. Clone sizes are given selectively: once, few, many, or a class where the clone is expanded.

J gene,D gene,clone size,CDR3 length,V gene,CDR3 DNA,CDR3 protein
TRBJ2-2,-,once,14,TRBV5-1,TGCGCCAGCAGCTTGAACAGCTTAACCGGGGAGCTGTTTTTT,CASSLNSLTGELFF
TRBJ1-5,-,-,13,TRBV7-8,TGTGCCAGCAGCTTAACCAGGGATCAGCCCCAGCATTTT,CASSLTRDQPQHF
TRBJ1-4,TRBD1,-,15,TRBV9,TGTGCCAGCAGCGTTACCGGGACAGATAATGAAAAACTGTTTTTT,CASSVTGTDNEKLFF
TRBJ2-7,TRBD2,-,15,TRBV10-3,TGTGCCATCAGTGAACCACTAGCGGGGTCCTACGAGCAGTACTTC,CAISEPLAGSYEQYF
TRBJ2-1,-,-,14,TRBV7-9,TGTGCCAGCAGCTTAAGCGTTTCCTACAATGAGCAGTTCTTC,CASSLSVSYNEQFF
TRBJ1-3,TRBD1,-,17,TRBV19,TGTGCCAGTAGTATTGGACAGGGGGCTCTCTCTGGAAACACCATATATTTT,CASSIGQGALSGNTIYF
TRBJ2-7,TRBD2,few,15,TRBV2,TGTGCCAGCAGTCCACTAGCGGGAGGGCCCTACGAGCAGTACTTC,CASSPLAGGPYEQYF
TRBJ1-2,-,-,11,TRBV20-1,TGCAGTGCTAGAGCTCCGTATGGCTACACCTTC,CSARAPYGYTF
TRBJ2-2,-,-,14,TRBV28,TGTGCCAGCAGTTTTGCAGGGGACACCGGGGAGCTGTTTTTT,CASSFAGDTGELFF
TRBJ1-1,-,few,13,TRBV28,TGTGCCAGCAGTTTCCCCATGAACACTGAAGCTTTCTTT,CASSFPMNTEAFF
TRBJ1-6,TRBD1,-,17,TRBV11-2,TGTGCCAGCAGCACGCGAACCGGGACAGGGGGTTATTCACCCCTCCACTTT,CASSTRTGTGGYSPLHF